This TCR beta chain was recovered during a study of blood T cells in healthy people across ages. A J-beta primer mix and a sample-barcoded 5' primer were used in a second PCR of about 6 to 12 cycles. TCRdb passed the 5' RACE reads through MiXCR, listing each CDR3 protein once. The sample has 800,000 to 900,000 distinct CDR3 sequences; less than 80% are singletons. The CDR3 runs 15 residues. The trim removed 9 bases at V and 0 bases at J, leaving 11 bases unmatched. The sample comprised blood. The rearrangement joins TRBV12-3 or TRBV12-4 to TRBJ2-7; TRBD2 matches at 7 bases. The receptor comes from a man aged 25 to 40 in good health. The CDR3 here is CASRNGGSLSYEQYF. In nucleotides, the CDR3 is TGTGCCAGTCGAAACGGGGGGTCCCTCTCCTACGAGCAGTACTTC.